Below, 23 T cell receptor beta chains from the same sample are listed, as sequenced in a study of low-dose radiotherapy and immunotherapy resistance in tumors. The time point is: after trial treatment. Regarding treatment: LDRT plus nivolumab, ipilimumab, low-dose cyclophosphamide and aspirin (RACIN trial). Primers used for first-strand cDNA, a TRAV- and TRBV-specific set, covered both alpha and beta chains. The authors amplified TCRs for about 18 PCR cycles with a constant-region primer and a V-primer adapter. TCRdb re-called the reads through MiXCR, storing one row per CDR3 protein. The sample shows 85,000 to 95,000 distinct CDR3 sequences, approximately 22% of them seen only once. Sequenced material: PBMCs, taken after low-dose radiotherapy plus immunotherapy. The source of these receptors is a female donor with ovarian cancer.

This clonotype was found many times. V is TRBV7-2 and J is TRBJ1-1, with D possibly being TRBD1 (6 bases). Trimming took off 6 bases at V and 7 bases at J, with 18 bases between the two ends. The CDR3 spans 14 residues. Germline CDR1 and CDR2: SGHTA and FQGNSA. The CDR3 coding sequence is TGTGCCAGCAGACCCGGGGGGGCGAGTAATGAAGCTTTCTTT. Its translation: CASRPGGASNEAFF.

This clonotype was recorded at least ten times. The chain recombines TRBV5-1 with TRBJ2-2, with D unresolved. In germline, CDR1 is SGHRS, CDR2 YFSETQ. V lost 2 bases, J lost 3 bases, and 5 bases lay in between. This CDR3 is built from 13 residues. CDR3 amino acids: CASSFQYTGELFF. In nucleotides, the CDR3 is TGCGCCAGCAGCTTCCAGTACACCGGGGAGCTGTTTTTT.

This clonotype occurred many times. This chain joins TRBV6-1 and TRBJ2-7; D remains ambiguous. CDR3 length: 12 residues. V was cut by 5 bases and J by 2 bases, with 7 bases left in between. Germline V lookup: CDR1 MNHNS, CDR2 SASEGT. DNA of the CDR3: TGTGCCAGCAGTCCGTTCACCTACGAGCAGTACTTC. It codes for CASSPFTYEQYF.

In its sample, this clonotype was seen many times. This chain connects TRBV7-2 to TRBJ1-4, with 7 bases matching TRBD1. This CDR3 comprises 14 residues. The V gene end was trimmed by 5 bases and the J gene end by 5 bases; junction bases not matched to a gene: 5. Germline CDR1 reads SGHTA; CDR2 reads FQGNSA. The CDR3: CASSLQGGNEKLFF. The CDR3 DNA reads TGTGCCAGCAGCCTCCAGGGGGGGAATGAAAAACTGTTTTTT.

The chain combines TRBV5-1 with TRBJ2-1, with 8 nucleotides matching TRBD1. The V segment lost 2 bases and the J segment 3 bases; nucleotides outside the gene matches: 1. The CDR3 runs 14 residues. Per the germline V gene, CDR1 is SGHRS and CDR2 is YFSETQ. In DNA form, the CDR3 reads TGCGCCAGCAGCTTCGACAGGGGCTACAATGAGCAGTTCTTC. It translates to CASSFDRGYNEQFF.

This clonotype was found many times. The chain uses TRBV6-2 or TRBV6-3 and TRBJ1-5, with D hard to call. Germline loops: CDR1 MNHEY, CDR2 SVGEGT. The CDR3 has 13 amino acids. Trimming pared 2 bases from V and 15 bases from J, leaving 17 bases between. Written as DNA, the CDR3 is TGTGCCAGCAGTTACGAGGCCAAAACCGATCGGCATTTT. Its translation: CASSYEAKTDRHF.

This clonotype was counted ten times or more. Here the CDR3 reads CASSSVLAISSYNEQFF. The CDR3 DNA reads TGTGCCAGCAGTTCAGTTCTAGCGATTAGCTCCTACAATGAGCAGTTCTTC. This chain joins TRBV28 and TRBJ2-1, with D perhaps TRBD2 (6 bases). Between the trimmed V and J ends, which lost 4 bases and 0 bases, there was a span of 16 bases. There are 17 residues in the CDR3. Per germline, CDR1 MDHEN and CDR2 SYDVKM.

This clonotype was observed at least ten times. This chain joins TRBV29-1 and TRBJ1-2; 9 bases align to TRBD1. The germline gives CDR1 SQVTM, CDR2 ANQGSEA. The V segment lost 6 bases and the J segment 7 bases; nucleotides outside the gene matches: 12. There are 14 residues in the CDR3. CDR3 region: CSVVAGTGKSGYTF. CDR3 in DNA: TGCAGCGTGGTCGCCGGGACAGGGAAGAGTGGCTACACCTTC.

The genes are TRBV5-6 and TRBJ2-1; 11 positions agree with TRBD2. The CDR3 covers 16 residues. V was clipped by 4 bases and J by 0 bases; unmatched bases: 3. Germline loops: CDR1 SGHDT, CDR2 YYEEEE. CDR3 nucleotide sequence: TGTGCCAGCAGCCGCCTAGCGGGAGGCTCCTACAATGAGCAGTTCTTC. Protein: CASSRLAGGSYNEQFF.

This clonotype was recorded many times. The chain joins TRBV28 to TRBJ1-5; D unresolved. The CDR3 has 13 amino acids. Germline CDR1 is MDHEN and CDR2 is SYDVKM. The V and J ends lost 7 bases and 8 bases respectively, with 15 bases between them. The CDR3 loop reads CASIQSNWEPQHF. In DNA, the CDR3 is TGTGCCAGCATTCAGTCAAATTGGGAGCCCCAGCATTTT.

The chain uses TRBV12-5 and TRBJ1-3, with 9 bases lining up with TRBD1. Germline CDR1 LGHNT, CDR2 FRNRAP. V dropped 5 bases and J dropped 0; count of bases not matched to a gene: 5. The CDR3 runs to 16 residues. The CDR3 nucleotides read TGTGCTAGTGGTATCGGACAGGGGAGCTCTGGAAACACCATATATTTT. Translation: CASGIGQGSSGNTIYF.

This clonotype turned up a few times. The rearrangement links TRBV19 to TRBJ1-5; 7 bases map to TRBD1. Germline CDR1 is LNHDA and CDR2 is SQIVND (reference sequence). V shed 5 bases and J 4 bases; nucleotides not matched to a gene: 14. This CDR3 is built from 17 residues. For the CDR3, the DNA is TGTGCCAGTAGTCCGAGACAGGGTTCCGAAAAGAATCAGCCCCAGCATTTT. Translation: CASSPRQGSEKNQPQHF. The full variable domain, with the rest looked up from reference TRBV19 and TRBJ1-5, is DGGITQSPKYLFRKEGQNVTLSCEQNLNHDAMYWYRQDPGQGLRLIYYSQIVNDFQKGDIAEGYSVSREKKESFPLTVTSAQKNPTAFYLCASSPRQGSEKNQPQHFGDGTRLSIL.

This clonotype was counted at least ten times. The chain carries TRBV7-9 and TRBJ2-2; possibly TRBD1 or TRBD2 for D (5 bases each). In germline, CDR1 is SEHNR, CDR2 FQNEAQ (reference sequence). This CDR3 spans 14 amino acids. Trimming removed 4 bases at V and 1 base at J, with 7 bases between. CDR3 in amino acids: CASSSRGNTGELFF. The CDR3 nucleotides read TGTGCCAGCAGCTCGAGGGGGAACACCGGGGAGCTGTTTTTT.

This clonotype occurred many times. The V call is TRBV11-3, the J call TRBJ2-3; no firm D call. Trimming removed 5 bases from V and 7 bases from J, with 10 bases in between. CDR3 length: 12 amino acids. Germline CDR1 and CDR2: SGHNT and YENEEA. The CDR3 spells CASSRDRYTQYF. The CDR3 bases are TGTGCCAGCAGCCGCGACCGATATACGCAGTATTTT.

Ten or more counts support this clonotype. V usage is TRBV7-3 and J usage is TRBJ2-1; 8 nucleotides agree with TRBD2. V lost 4 bases, J lost 4 bases, and 6 bases stayed unmatched. Germline lookup yields CDR1 SGHTA and CDR2 FQGTGA. The CDR3 loop spans 15 amino acids. The chain's CDR3 is CASSSNSGKYNEQFF. The CDR3 bases are TGTGCCAGCAGCTCAAATAGCGGGAAGTACAATGAGCAGTTCTTC. Based on the CDR3 plus reference TRBV7-3 and TRBJ2-1, the full variable domain is GAGVSQTPSNKVTEKGKYVELRCDPISGHTALYWYRQSLGQGPEFLIYFQGTGAADDSGLPNDRFFAVRPEGSVSTLKIQRTERGDSAVYLCASSSNSGKYNEQFFGPGTRLTVL.

The V call is TRBV19, the J call TRBJ1-5, with a tentative D call TRBD1 (5 bases). CDR1 LNHDA and CDR2 SQIVND come from the germline V gene (reference sequence). This CDR3 region has 16 residues. V gave up 3 bases and J gave up 0 bases, with 12 bases separating them. The CDR3: CASSIRAGNSNQPQHF. Written as DNA, the CDR3 is TGTGCCAGTAGTATCCGGGCAGGGAATAGCAATCAGCCCCAGCATTTT.

The chain combines TRBV28 with TRBJ1-6; TRBD1 agrees at 12 bases. The CDR3 extends over 14 amino acids. Trimming at V came to 6 bases and at J to 14 bases, leaving 8 bases not matched to a gene. Germline V CDR1 and CDR2: MDHEN, SYDVKM. CDR3 nucleotides: TGTGCCAGCAGGGTCCCGGGACAGGGGGCCTCCCTCCACTTT. It is translated as CASRVPGQGASLHF.

This clonotype was recorded at least ten times. The CDR3 nucleotides read TGCGCCAGCAGCCAAGTGGAGAACACTGAAGCTTTCTTT. It encodes CASSQVENTEAFF. J is TRBJ1-1 and V is TRBV4-1; no clear D gene. V was cut by 1 base and J by 1 base, with 4 bases left in between. The CDR3 length is 13 residues. Per germline, CDR1 MGHRA and CDR2 YSYEKL.

Many counts were recorded for this clonotype. This rearrangement joins TRBV9 to TRBJ2-1, with TRBD2 matching over 8 bases. The CDR3 length is 15 residues. Germline CDR1 and CDR2: SGDLS and YYNGEE. V lost 2 bases and J lost 6; bases outside the gene matches: 7. The CDR3 region is CASSVAPLAANEQFF. The CDR3 coding sequence is TGTGCCAGCAGCGTCGCACCACTAGCGGCCAATGAGCAGTTCTTC.

The CDR3, as DNA: TGTGCCATCAGTAAAGGGACAGAGGACAATCAGCCCCAGCATTTT. This translates into CAISKGTEDNQPQHF. The V and J genes are TRBV10-3 and TRBJ1-5, with 7 bases aligning to TRBD1. With 5 bases clipped from V and 3 bases from J, the junction kept 7 bases outside the gene matches. This CDR3 has 15 residues. Germline assignment: CDR1 ENHRY and CDR2 SYGVKD.

This clonotype was detected many times. V and J are TRBV7-9 and TRBJ1-2, with TRBD1 identical over 10 bases. V lost 5 bases and J lost 4; bases outside the gene matches: 10. From germline, CDR1 is SEHNR and CDR2 FQNEAQ (reference sequence). The CDR3 loop spans 16 amino acids. DNA of the CDR3: TGTGCCAGCAGCGGGACGGGACAGGGGATTCTCTATGGCTACACCTTC. It translates to CASSGTGQGILYGYTF.

This clonotype occurred many times. J is TRBJ1-2 and V is TRBV19; the D gene is possibly TRBD1 (5 bases). CDR1 is LNHDA, CDR2 SQIVND, per germline (reference sequence). The CDR3 has 13 residues. With 3 bases removed from V and 6 bases from J, the gap between germline ends came to 11 bases. The CDR3 spells CASSMGPSNGYTF. DNA for the CDR3: TGTGCCAGTAGTATGGGGCCGTCCAATGGCTACACCTTC.

By share of the sample, this clonotype is medium-sized. The chain uses TRBV28 and TRBJ1-4, with 10 nucleotides matching TRBD1. The CDR3 runs to 16 residues. With V trimmed by 7 bases and J by 5 bases, 10 bases remained unmatched. Germline CDR1 MDHEN, CDR2 SYDVKM. In DNA form, the CDR3 reads TGTGCCAGCACTCGGACAGGGGGTTTACGGAATGAAAAACTGTTTTTT. Translation: CASTRTGGLRNEKLFF.